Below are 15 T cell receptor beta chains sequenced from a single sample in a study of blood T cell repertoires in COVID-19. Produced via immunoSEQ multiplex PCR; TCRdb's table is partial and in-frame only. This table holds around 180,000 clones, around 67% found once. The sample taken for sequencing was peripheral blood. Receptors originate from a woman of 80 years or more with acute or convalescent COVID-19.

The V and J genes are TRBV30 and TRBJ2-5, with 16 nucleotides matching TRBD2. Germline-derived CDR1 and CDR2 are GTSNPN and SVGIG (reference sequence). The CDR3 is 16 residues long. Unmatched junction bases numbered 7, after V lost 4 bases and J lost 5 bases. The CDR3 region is CAWNLGTSGRGETQYF. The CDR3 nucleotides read TGTGCCTGGAACCTAGGGACTAGCGGGAGGGGGGAGACCCAGTACTTC. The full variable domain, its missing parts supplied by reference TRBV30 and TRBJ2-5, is SQTIHQWPATLVQPVGSPLSLECTVEGTSNPNLYWYRQAAGRGLQLLFYSVGIGQISSEVPQNLSASRPQDRQFILSSKKLLLSDSGFYLCAWNLGTSGRGETQYFGPGTRLLVL.

As DNA, the CDR3 is TGTGCCAGCAGTTTTTTAGGGGGCCGGACTGAAGCTTTCTTT. Amino acids: CASSFLGGRTEAFF. The J gene is TRBJ1-1, the V gene TRBV27, with 7 bases fitting TRBD1. Germline CDR1 reads MNHEY; CDR2 reads SMNVEV (reference sequence). The V gene end was trimmed by 3 bases and the J gene end by 5 bases; junction bases not matched to a gene: 6. There are 14 residues in the CDR3.

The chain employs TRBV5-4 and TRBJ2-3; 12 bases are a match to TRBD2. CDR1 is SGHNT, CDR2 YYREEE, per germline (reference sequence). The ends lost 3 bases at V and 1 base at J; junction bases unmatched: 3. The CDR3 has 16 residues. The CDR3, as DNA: TGTGCCAGCAGCTCGCGGACTAGCGGGGGCACAGATACGCAGTATTTT. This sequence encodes CASSSRTSGGTDTQYF. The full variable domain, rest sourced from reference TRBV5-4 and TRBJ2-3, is ETGVTQSPTHLIKTRGQQVTLRCSSQSGHNTVSWYQQALGQGPQFIFQYYREEENGRGNFPPRFSGLQFPNYSSELNVNALELDDSALYLCASSSRTSGGTDTQYFGPGTRLTVL.

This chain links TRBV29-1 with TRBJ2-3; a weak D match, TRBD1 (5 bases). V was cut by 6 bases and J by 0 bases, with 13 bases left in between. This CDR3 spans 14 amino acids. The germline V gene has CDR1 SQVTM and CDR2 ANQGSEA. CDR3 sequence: CSVFQGLSTDTQYF. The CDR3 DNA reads TGCAGCGTCTTTCAGGGCCTCAGCACAGATACGCAGTATTTT.

The DNA for the CDR3 is TGTGCCAGCAGCTCAGATAAAAATGAGCAGTTCTTC. Residues: CASSSDKNEQFF. The J gene is TRBJ2-1, the V gene TRBV11-3, with D unclear. The CDR3 is made up of 12 amino acids. V gave up 4 bases and J gave up 7 bases, with 8 bases separating them. CDR1 SGHNT and CDR2 YENEEA come from the germline V gene.

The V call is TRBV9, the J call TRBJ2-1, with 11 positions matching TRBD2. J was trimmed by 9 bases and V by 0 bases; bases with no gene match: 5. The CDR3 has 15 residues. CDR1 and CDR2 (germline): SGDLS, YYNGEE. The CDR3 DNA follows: TGTGCCAGCAGCGTAGCGGGACTAGCGGTAAGTGAGCAGTTCTTC. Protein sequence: CASSVAGLAVSEQFF.

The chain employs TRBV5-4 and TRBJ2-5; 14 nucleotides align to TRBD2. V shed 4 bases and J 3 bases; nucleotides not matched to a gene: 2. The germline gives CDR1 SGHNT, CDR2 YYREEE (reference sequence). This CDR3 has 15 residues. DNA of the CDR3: TGTGCCAGCAGCCTGGGACTAGCGGGAGAAGAGACCCAGTACTTC. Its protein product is CASSLGLAGEETQYF.

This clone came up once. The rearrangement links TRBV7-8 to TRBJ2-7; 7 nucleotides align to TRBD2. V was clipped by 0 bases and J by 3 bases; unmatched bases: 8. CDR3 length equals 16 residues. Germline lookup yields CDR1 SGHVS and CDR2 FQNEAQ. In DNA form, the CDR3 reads TGTGCCAGCAGCTTAGCAGCTGCGGGAGCCATCTACGAGCAGTACTTC. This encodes CASSLAAAGAIYEQYF.

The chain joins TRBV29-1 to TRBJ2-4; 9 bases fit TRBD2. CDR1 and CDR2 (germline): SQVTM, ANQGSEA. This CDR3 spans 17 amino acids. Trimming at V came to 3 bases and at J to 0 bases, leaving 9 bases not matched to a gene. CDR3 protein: CSVDTSGRRLAKNIQYF. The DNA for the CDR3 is TGCAGCGTTGACACCAGCGGGAGGCGACTAGCCAAAAACATTCAGTACTTC. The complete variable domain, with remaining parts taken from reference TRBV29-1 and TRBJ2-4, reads SAVISQKPSRDICQRGTSLTIQCQVDSQVTMMFWYRQQPGQSLTLIATANQGSEATYESGFVIDKFPISRPNLTFSTLTVSNMSPEDSSIYLCSVDTSGRRLAKNIQYFGAGTRLSVL.

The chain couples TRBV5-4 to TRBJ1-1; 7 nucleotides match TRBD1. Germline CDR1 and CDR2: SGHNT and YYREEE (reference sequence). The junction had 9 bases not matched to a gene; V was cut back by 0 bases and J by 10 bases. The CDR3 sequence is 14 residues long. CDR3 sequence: CASSLDRGGGGAFF. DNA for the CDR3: TGTGCCAGCAGCTTGGACAGGGGAGGTGGAGGAGCTTTCTTT.

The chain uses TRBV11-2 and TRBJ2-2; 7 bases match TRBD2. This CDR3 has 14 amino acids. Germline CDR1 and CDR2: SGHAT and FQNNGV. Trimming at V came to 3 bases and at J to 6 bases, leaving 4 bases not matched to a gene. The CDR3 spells CASSLGGSAGELFF. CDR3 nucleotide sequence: TGTGCCAGCAGCTTGGGCGGGAGTGCCGGGGAGCTGTTTTTT.

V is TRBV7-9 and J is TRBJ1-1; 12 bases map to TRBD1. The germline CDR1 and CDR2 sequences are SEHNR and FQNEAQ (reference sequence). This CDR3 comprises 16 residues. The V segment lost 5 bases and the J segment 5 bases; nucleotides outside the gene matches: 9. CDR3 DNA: TGTGCCAGCAGCCCCGGGGACAGGGGGCGCGATACTGAAGCTTTCTTT. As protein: CASSPGDRGRDTEAFF.

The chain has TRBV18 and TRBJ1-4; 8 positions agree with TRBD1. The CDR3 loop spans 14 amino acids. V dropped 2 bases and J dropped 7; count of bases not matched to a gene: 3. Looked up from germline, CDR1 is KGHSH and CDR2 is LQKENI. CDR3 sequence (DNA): TGTGCCAGCTCACCAAGGACAGGGACTGAAAAACTGTTTTTT. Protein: CASSPRTGTEKLFF.

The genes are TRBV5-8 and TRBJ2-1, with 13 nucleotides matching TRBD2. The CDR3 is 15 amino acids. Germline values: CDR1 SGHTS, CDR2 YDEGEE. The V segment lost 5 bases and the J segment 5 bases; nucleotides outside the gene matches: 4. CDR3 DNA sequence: TGTGCCAGCAGTTCGGGACTAGCGGGAAACAATGAGCAGTTCTTC. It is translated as CASSSGLAGNNEQFF. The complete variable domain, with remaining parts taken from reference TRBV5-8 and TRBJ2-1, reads EAGVTQSPTHLIKTRGQQATLRCSPISGHTSVYWYQQALGLGLQFLLWYDEGEERNRGNFPPRFSGRQFPNYSSELNVNALELEDSALYLCASSSGLAGNNEQFFGPGTRLTVL.

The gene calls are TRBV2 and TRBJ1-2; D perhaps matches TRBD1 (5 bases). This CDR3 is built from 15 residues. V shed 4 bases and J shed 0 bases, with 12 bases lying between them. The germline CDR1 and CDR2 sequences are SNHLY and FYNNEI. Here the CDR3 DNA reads TGTGCCAGCAGTGTCCAGGGTGTAGCTAACTATGGCTACACCTTC. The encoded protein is CASSVQGVANYGYTF.